Shown below are 4 T cell receptor beta chains from a single sample sequenced in a study of lymphopenia after photon versus proton radiotherapy. Produced via immunoSEQ multiplex PCR; TCRdb's table is partial and in-frame only. The sample contains just over 25,000 clones, approximately 85% of which appear only once. The material was peripheral blood, obtained from a patient treated with photon-based radiotherapy. All receptors come from a man aged 25 to 40 with gastric cancer.

V usage is TRBV2 and J usage is TRBJ2-7; D is perhaps TRBD1 (6 bases). Trimming shortened V by 5 bases and J by 3 bases, and 11 bases separated the two germline ends. CDR1 and CDR2 (germline): SNHLY, FYNNEI. This CDR3 has 13 amino acids. This CDR3 is CASSLDRNYEQYF. CDR3 DNA: TGTGCCAGCAGTCTGGACAGAAACTACGAGCAGTACTTC.

The rearrangement joins TRBV9 to TRBJ2-5, with D perhaps TRBD1 or TRBD2 (5 bases each). CDR3 length: 15 amino acids. CDR1 SGDLS and CDR2 YYNGEE come from the germline V gene. V lost 3 bases, J lost 5 bases, and 17 bases lay in between. CDR3 sequence: CASSAGIRGVETQYF. Here the CDR3 DNA reads TGTGCCAGCAGCGCCGGGATAAGGGGCGTGGAGACCCAGTACTTC. The entire variable domain, with the rest obtained from reference TRBV9 and TRBJ2-5, is as follows: DSGVTQTPKHLITATGQRVTLRCSPRSGDLSVYWYQQSLDQGLQFLIQYYNGEERAKGNILERFSAQQFPDLHSELNLSSLELGDSALYFCASSAGIRGVETQYFGPGTRLLVL.

The chain combines TRBV4-2 with TRBJ2-3, with 13 bases fitting TRBD2. The V segment lost 0 bases and the J segment 2 bases; nucleotides outside the gene matches: 8. The germline CDR1 and CDR2 sequences are LGHNA and YNFKEQ. The length of the CDR3 is 19 residues. CDR3 DNA: TGTGCCAGCAGCCAAGAGGAGACTAGCGGGGGGTCCTACACAGATACGCAGTATTTT. Translated, it gives CASSQEETSGGSYTDTQYF.

The genes are TRBV28 and TRBJ1-1; D gene unclear. This CDR3 contains 15 residues. Trimming cost V 8 bases and J 4 bases, with 20 bases left between them. Germline lookup yields CDR1 MDHEN and CDR2 SYDVKM. The CDR3 reads CASPPGGELGTEAFF. The DNA of the CDR3 is TGTGCCAGCCCCCCAGGTGGGGAATTGGGCACTGAAGCTTTCTTT. Complete variable domain (other parts from reference TRBV28 and TRBJ1-1): DVKVTQSSRYLVKRTGEKVFLECVQDMDHENMFWYRQDPGLGLRLIYFSYDVKMKEKGDIPEGYSVSREKKERFSLILESASTNQTSMYLCASPPGGELGTEAFFGQGTRLTVV.